Listed below are T cell receptor beta chains from one sample, sequenced in a study of CD8+CD57+ T cells in acquired aplastic anemia. TCRdb re-analysed the reads in MiXCR, keeping a single row per CDR3 protein. The table has 200,000 to 250,000 distinct CDR3 sequences, 65% seen once. Input material: sorted CD4+, CD8+, or CD8+CD57+ T cells (not recorded which) from PBMCs. These receptor sequences come from a human donor with aplastic anemia. The CDR3 runs from the conserved cysteine through the conserved F or W. A D gene is named only where the DNA matches it firmly. Clone size is not always given. Where it is, it says once, few, many or a class for expanded clones.

clone_size,j_call,v_call,d_call,cdr3_nt,cdr3_aa
few,TRBJ2-7,TRBV6-5,NA,TGTGCCAGCAGTTATAATCCCGGCTACGAGCAGTACTTC,CASSYNPGYEQYF
once,TRBJ1-1,TRBV5-5,NA,TGCGCCAGCAGCTTGGAAGCTTTCTTT,CASSLEAFF
NA,TRBJ2-5,TRBV7-3,NA,TGTGCCAGCGGACCCTCCCAGACCCAGTACTTC,CASGPSQTQYF
NA,TRBJ1-1,TRBV29-1,NA,TGCAGCGGCGACAGACTAAACACTGAAGCTTTCTTT,CSGDRLNTEAFF
NA,TRBJ2-3,TRBV5-6,NA,TGTGCCAGCAGCTTGGGGGGGGCCACAGATACGCAGTATTTT,CASSLGGATDTQYF
NA,TRBJ2-2,TRBV15,NA,TGTGCCACCAGCAGAGATCCGCAGACCGGGGAGCTGTTTTTT,CATSRDPQTGELFF
NA,TRBJ2-1,TRBV9,NA,TGTGCCAGCAGGACAGGGGACGGGGGGGCACATGAGCAGTTCTTC,CASRTGDGGAHEQFF
NA,TRBJ1-6,TRBV2,TRBD1,TGTGCCAGCAGGATGGACAGGGGTAATTCACCCCTCCACTTT,CASRMDRGNSPLHF
NA,TRBJ2-7,TRBV7-2,TRBD1,TGTGCCAGCAGCTTAGTAGGACAGGGAATCGATGAGCAGTACTTC,CASSLVGQGIDEQYF
once,TRBJ1-6,TRBV12-3/TRBV12-4,NA,TGTGCCAGCAGTTTGGGGCCCCTCCCCACCCTCCACTTT,CASSLGPLPTLHF
few,TRBJ2-1,TRBV12-3/TRBV12-4,NA,TGTGCCAGCACCAAACTCCAGGGAAACAATGAGCAGTTCTTC,CASTKLQGNNEQFF
NA,TRBJ2-1,TRBV20-1,TRBD2,TGCAGTGCTAGAGATCTCAGCGGGAGTGACAATGAGCAGTTCTTC,CSARDLSGSDNEQFF
many,TRBJ1-1,TRBV12-3/TRBV12-4,NA,TGTGCCAGCAGTTTAGCGCTAGGGGGGCCCCCCAACACTGAAGCTTTCTTT,CASSLALGGPPNTEAFF
NA,TRBJ1-2,TRBV25-1,TRBD1,TGTGCCAGCAGGGACAGGGCTAATGGCTACACCTTC,CASRDRANGYTF
NA,TRBJ2-7,TRBV20-1,NA,TGCAGTGCTCTCCGGGACGGCCGCTACGAGCAGTACTTC,CSALRDGRYEQYF
many,TRBJ2-5,TRBV20-1,NA,TGCAGTGCTAGAGATCTAGGGGGACAGACCCAGTACTTC,CSARDLGGQTQYF
NA,TRBJ2-1,TRBV20-1,TRBD2,TGCAGTGCTACTAGACTAGCGGAGTACAATGAGCAGTTCTTC,CSATRLAEYNEQFF
NA,TRBJ1-5,TRBV7-8,NA,TGTGCCAGCAGCTTAGGGGGGACTCCAAGCAATCAGCCCCAGCATTTT,CASSLGGTPSNQPQHF
many,TRBJ2-7,TRBV4-1,NA,TGCGCCAGCAGCCAAGAAGTCGGGGTAGCTTACTACGAGCAGTACTTC,CASSQEVGVAYYEQYF
NA,TRBJ2-7,TRBV7-8,NA,TGTGCCAGCACCAAGGGACTTATCCTCTACGAGCAGTACTTC,CASTKGLILYEQYF
NA,TRBJ1-1,TRBV25-1,NA,TGTGCCAGCAGTCTTTCGCCGACAGGGAACACTGAAGCTTTCTTT,CASSLSPTGNTEAFF
NA,TRBJ2-3,TRBV10-3,NA,TGTGCCATCAGCGCGTCCGGGACCTATACAGATACGCAGTATTTT,CAISASGTYTDTQYF
NA,TRBJ2-7,TRBV7-8,TRBD1,TGTGCCAGCAGGAGGACGGACAGGGGAGGCTACGAGCAGTACTTC,CASRRTDRGGYEQYF
few,TRBJ1-1,TRBV27,NA,TGTGCCAGCAGACACGGGTCCTTAGGGGGAAACACTGAAGCTTTCTTT,CASRHGSLGGNTEAFF
NA,TRBJ2-3,TRBV7-9,TRBD1,TGTGCCAGCAGCTTAGAGGGGGCGGACACAGATACGCAGTATTTT,CASSLEGADTDTQYF
NA,TRBJ2-1,TRBV15,NA,TGTGCCACCAGCTTGCTACAGCACAATGAGCAGTTCTTC,CATSLLQHNEQFF
NA,TRBJ2-7,TRBV15,TRBD1,TGTGCCACCTCGGACAGGGTCTACGAGCAGTACTTC,CATSDRVYEQYF
once,TRBJ2-1,TRBV19,NA,TGTGCCAGTAGTGCCAGACAGAGCTCCTACAATGAGCAGTTCTTC,CASSARQSSYNEQFF
NA,TRBJ1-2,TRBV9,NA,TGTGCCAGCAGCCAAGCGGGTAGCTACACCTTC,CASSQAGSYTF
few,TRBJ1-6,TRBV20-1,NA,TGCAGTGCTAGTGTGGGACCGATGAATTCACCCCTCCACTTT,CSASVGPMNSPLHF
NA,TRBJ2-3,TRBV12-5,NA,TGTGCCAGCAGCCCCAGATATGGACAGAGCACAGATACGCAGTATTTT,CASSPRYGQSTDTQYF
NA,TRBJ1-1,TRBV10-3,NA,TGTGCCACCTACCGGGGCGCGAACACTGAAGCTTTCTTT,CATYRGANTEAFF
NA,TRBJ2-5,TRBV7-8,NA,TGTGCCAGCAGCTTAGGGGAGGATGCGCCCCAGTACTTC,CASSLGEDAPQYF
NA,TRBJ1-2,TRBV20-1,NA,TGCAGTGCTAGAGGGGTAGGCTATGGCTACACCTTC,CSARGVGYGYTF
NA,TRBJ2-7,TRBV2,TRBD1,TGTGCCAGCAGTCTTTTACAGGGGGCAGGGTACGAGCAGTACTTC,CASSLLQGAGYEQYF
NA,TRBJ1-3,TRBV29-1,NA,TGCAGCGGAAAGTCTGGAAACACCATATATTTT,CSGKSGNTIYF
NA,TRBJ1-3,TRBV2,TRBD1,TGTGCCAGCAGAATACAGGGGAGGGTTGGAAACACCATATATTTT,CASRIQGRVGNTIYF
many,TRBJ1-2,TRBV29-1,TRBD1,TGCAGCGTTGAATCCCAGACAGGGATCGGTGGCTACACCTTC,CSVESQTGIGGYTF
NA,TRBJ2-7,TRBV14,TRBD2,TGTGCCAGCAGCCAAGATCCCTGGACTAGCGGTAACTACGAGCAGTACTTC,CASSQDPWTSGNYEQYF
NA,TRBJ2-1,TRBV7-2,NA,TGTGCCAGCAGCTTAGGCAGGGGCAATAAGCAGTTCTTC,CASSLGRGNKQFF
NA,TRBJ1-3,TRBV24-1,NA,TGTGCCACCAGGGACAACTCTGGAAACACCATATATTTT,CATRDNSGNTIYF
NA,TRBJ2-2,TRBV7-2,TRBD2,TGTGCCAGCAGCTCAGCGGGAAATGCGGGGGAGCTGTTTTTT,CASSSAGNAGELFF
NA,TRBJ2-5,TRBV13,TRBD1,TGCGCCAGCAGCCATACAGGGGGCCTGGAGACCCAGTACTTC,CASSHTGGLETQYF
NA,TRBJ2-1,TRBV20-1,TRBD1,TGCAGTCTGTTCGGGACAGGGAAGAACAATGAGCAGTTCTTC,CSLFGTGKNNEQFF
NA,TRBJ2-3,TRBV29-1,TRBD1,TGCAGCGCCACCAAGTACGCGGGGACAGGGGGCAGGTCAGATACGCAGTATTTT,CSATKYAGTGGRSDTQYF
NA,TRBJ2-2,TRBV7-3,NA,TGTGCCAGCAGCCCTCACGGGAACACCGGGGAGCTGTTTTTT,CASSPHGNTGELFF
NA,TRBJ2-2,TRBV15,NA,TGTGCCACCAGCAACGGGACAACCCTCGGGACCGGGGAGCTGTTTTTT,CATSNGTTLGTGELFF
NA,TRBJ2-7,TRBV7-9,NA,TGTGCCAGCAGCCGTGGTGGGATAGGAACCTACGAGCAGTACTTC,CASSRGGIGTYEQYF
few,TRBJ2-6,TRBV5-6,NA,TGTGCTAGCAGCTCAGGGGGGGCCAACGTCCTGACTTTC,CASSSGGANVLTF
few,TRBJ1-1,TRBV7-6,TRBD1,TGTGCCAGCAGCTTAGGACAGGGCACTGAAGCTTTCTTT,CASSLGQGTEAFF
NA,TRBJ2-1,TRBV7-6,TRBD2,TGTGCCAGCAGCTTCAGCGGGAGGACGGGTGAGCAGTTCTTC,CASSFSGRTGEQFF
NA,TRBJ2-3,TRBV20-1,TRBD2,TGCAGTGCTTTTAGCGGGGGTATTGGCACAGATACGCAGTATTTT,CSAFSGGIGTDTQYF
NA,TRBJ2-5,TRBV13,TRBD1,TGTGCCAGCAGCTCAGGGACAGGGCCCTCGACCCAGTACTTC,CASSSGTGPSTQYF
NA,TRBJ1-1,TRBV19,NA,TGTGCCAGTAGTGCGAATCCAGGGGCGGGAGGCACTGAAGCTTTCTTT,CASSANPGAGGTEAFF
NA,TRBJ2-7,TRBV20-1,TRBD2,TGCAGTGCCGTAGCGGGGGGCAACTCCTACGAGCAGTACTTC,CSAVAGGNSYEQYF